A selection of T cell receptor beta chains follows, all from one sample in a study of control samples from healthy donors and cancer patients. The method was immunoSEQ multiplex PCR; TCRdb's version includes in-frame clones alone and lacks a portion of them. The sample consists of about 170,000 clones, roughly 95% of them appearing once. The sequenced sample consisted of blood. The receptor source for this set is a woman aged 55-69 years in good health. Both conserved end residues are part of each CDR3. D genes are given only for firm matches. Clone size appears in some rows only: once, few, many, or a class for an expanded clone.

j_call d_call clone_size v_call cdr3_nt cdr3_aa
TRBJ1-4 TRBD1 - TRBV7-9 TGTGCCAGCAGCCTGGGACAGTATAATGAAAAACTGTTTTTT CASSLGQYNEKLFF
TRBJ2-3 - once TRBV18 TGTGCCAGCTCACCACAGGACAGTGTCACAGATACGCAGTATTTT CASSPQDSVTDTQYF
TRBJ2-7 TRBD1 - TRBV4-3 TGCGCCAGCAGCCGACTCACAGGGGCGGAGGAGCAGTACTTC CASSRLTGAEEQYF
TRBJ1-6 - - TRBV12-5 TGTGCTAGCTGTTCCTACTATAATTCACCCCTCCACTTT CASCSYYNSPLHF
TRBJ1-5 - - TRBV6-1 TGTGCCAGCAGTGATATTGGGCCCCAGCGGCAGCCCCAGCATTTT CASSDIGPQRQPQHF
TRBJ1-1 TRBD1 - TRBV6-5 TGTGCCAGCTCCGACAGGGAGAACACTGAAGCTTTCTTT CASSDRENTEAFF
TRBJ2-2 TRBD2 few TRBV9 TGTGCCGCTAAGGGACTAGCGGGGGGGCTCGACACCGGGGAGCTGTTTTTT CAAKGLAGGLDTGELFF
TRBJ1-3 - - TRBV6-5 TGTGCCAGCAGTTACTCGTATCAGCACTCTGGAAACACCATATATTTT CASSYSYQHSGNTIYF
TRBJ1-1 - - TRBV7-8 TGTGCCAGCAGCTTGCTAAGGGACACTGAAGCTTTCTTT CASSLLRDTEAFF
TRBJ1-6 TRBD1 - TRBV10-1 TGCGCCAGTTCCGGGACAGGGGGCTCGCCCCTCCACTTT CASSGTGGSPLHF
TRBJ2-2 - - TRBV18 TGTGCCAGCTCCTCGGCGGGTCACGGGGAGCTGTTTTTT CASSSAGHGELFF
TRBJ1-4 TRBD1 - TRBV7-8 TGTGCCAGCAGCATAAGACAGGGGGCGTTTGAAAAACTGTTTTTT CASSIRQGAFEKLFF
TRBJ1-1 - - TRBV21-1 TGTGCCAGCAGCGATCGTACAGGGAACACTGAAGCTTTCTTT CASSDRTGNTEAFF
TRBJ1-6 - - TRBV12-3/TRBV12-4 TGTGCCAGCAGTTTTCCGAATTCACCCCTCCACTTT CASSFPNSPLHF
TRBJ1-6 - - TRBV6-5 TGTGCCAGCAGTTACGTTGGTTCACCCCTCCACTTT CASSYVGSPLHF
TRBJ2-5 TRBD1 - TRBV5-1 TGCGCCAGCAGCTTCCGGGACAGCCGATCCAATTTCCAAGAGACCCAGTACTTC CASSFRDSRSNFQETQYF
TRBJ2-7 TRBD1 - TRBV7-2 TGTGCCAGCAACGCCGGGACAGAGTACGAGCAGTACTTC CASNAGTEYEQYF
TRBJ1-5 - - TRBV19 TGTGCCAGTAGTATAGATTGGGGGGCGAGGAACAATCAGCCCCAGCATTTT CASSIDWGARNNQPQHF
TRBJ1-4 - - TRBV27 TGTGCCACCAGCCGGACCGCGGTCGATGAAAAACTGTTTTTT CATSRTAVDEKLFF